These 13 T cell receptor beta chains share one sample of origin, sequenced in a study of cytomegalovirus exposure and HLA in healthy donors. 13 Jbeta primers and 60 Vbeta primers were used for the PCR. This table comes from immunoSEQ multiplex PCR, and its TCRdb copy is limited to in-frame clones, with some not included. The table includes about 60,000 clones, under 85% detected once. Sequencing used PBMCs. The receptors derive from a woman aged 25-40 years in good health and CMV-seronegative.

As to this clone: Other DNA sequences within the sample encode an identical CDR3. The genes are TRBV19 and TRBJ1-1; TRBD1 aligns across 10 bases. Germline CDR1 is LNHDA and CDR2 is SQIVND (reference sequence). V shed 7 bases and J 3 bases; nucleotides not matched to a gene: 8. The CDR3 spans 15 residues. DNA for the CDR3: TGTGCCAGTATACGATCGACAGGGGGCGACACTGAAGCTTTCTTT. Translation: CASIRSTGGDTEAFF.

This clone was observed once. The chain joins TRBV6-5 to TRBJ2-7; 7 bases match TRBD1. The J segment lost 1 base and the V segment lost 5 bases, leaving 5 bases of the junction unmatched. The CDR3 sequence is 14 residues long. In germline, CDR1 is MNHEY, CDR2 SVGAGI. CDR3 sequence: CASSLGQDSYEQYF. In DNA form, the CDR3 reads TGTGCCAGCAGTCTCGGACAGGATTCCTACGAGCAGTACTTC.

This chain links TRBV10-2 with TRBJ1-2; 7 bases are shared with TRBD1. The V segment lost 9 bases and the J segment 2 bases; nucleotides outside the gene matches: 3. Germline values: CDR1 WSHSY, CDR2 SAAADI. The CDR3 is made up of 12 amino acids. CDR3 sequence (DNA): TGCGCCAGTGGACAGGTGAACTATGGCTACACCTTC. This sequence encodes CASGQVNYGYTF.

V and J are TRBV6-4 and TRBJ2-1, with D possibly being TRBD1 (6 bases). Between the trimmed V and J ends, which lost 6 bases and 0 bases, there was a span of 9 bases. This CDR3 contains 14 residues. Germline CDR1 is MRHNA and CDR2 is SNTAGT. DNA for the CDR3: TGTGCCAGCAGCGAGACAGGCTCCTACAATGAGCAGTTCTTC. It specifies CASSETGSYNEQFF.

The chain combines TRBV6-5 with TRBJ2-7, with 7 bases lining up with TRBD1. CDR1 and CDR2 from the germline V gene are MNHEY and SVGAGI. V lost 5 bases and J lost 3; bases outside the gene matches: 1. The CDR3 runs to 12 residues. The CDR3 sequence is CASSAGGYEQYV. CDR3 nucleotide sequence: TGTGCCAGCAGTGCAGGGGGCTACGAGCAGTACGTC.

This chain links TRBV11-3 with TRBJ2-7, with 7 bases matching TRBD1. J was trimmed by 5 bases and V by 2 bases; bases with no gene match: 9. This CDR3 region has 15 residues. Germline V gene lookup returns CDR1 SGHNT and CDR2 YENEEA. CDR3 sequence (DNA): TGTGCCAGCAGCTTAATGAACAGGGGTATACACGAGCAGTACTTC. It encodes CASSLMNRGIHEQYF.

This rearrangement joins TRBV18 to TRBJ2-3, with 7 bases fitting TRBD2. The CDR3 is made up of 15 amino acids. Germline V lookup: CDR1 KGHSH, CDR2 LQKENI. The V gene end was trimmed by 3 bases and the J gene end by 9 bases; junction bases not matched to a gene: 12. CDR3 coding DNA: TGTGCCAGCTCACCTAATGCGGGAGAGGAGGAAACGCAGTATTTT. Its translation: CASSPNAGEEETQYF. Looking up the rest from reference TRBV18 and TRBJ2-3 gives the full variable domain: NAGVMQNPRHLVRRRGQEARLRCSPMKGHSHVYWYRQLPEEGLKFMVYLQKENIIDESGMPKERFSAEFPKEGPSILRIQQVVRGDSAAYFCASSPNAGEEETQYFGPGTRLTVL.

The chain employs TRBV4-3 and TRBJ1-3; 10 bases agree with TRBD1. The J segment lost 4 bases and the V segment lost 2 bases, leaving 5 bases of the junction unmatched. Germline CDR1 is LGHNA and CDR2 is YSLEER. The CDR3 totals 16 residues. The CDR3 DNA sequence: TGCGCCAGCAGCCAACTAGGGACAGGGGACGGAAACACCATATATTTT. Its protein product is CASSQLGTGDGNTIYF.

This chain connects TRBV11-3 to TRBJ2-5; 9 bases align to TRBD1. The J call may not be correct, given that the DNA end is closer to TRBJ2-7. The CDR3 is 14 amino acids. The germline V gene has CDR1 SGHNT and CDR2 YENEEA. The CDR3 is CASSTGQGSHEQYF. The CDR3 region has the DNA TGTGCCAGCAGCACGGGACAGGGTTCACACGAGCAGTACTTC.

This chain joins TRBV19 and TRBJ1-5; tentatively, D is TRBD1 (5 bases). Germline V lookup: CDR1 LNHDA, CDR2 SQIVND (reference sequence). V lost 4 bases to trimming and J lost 3 bases, with 10 bases between them. The CDR3 extends over 14 amino acids. The CDR3 DNA reads TGTGCCAGTAGTACCTGGGGCCTCAATCAGCCCCAGCATTTT. It translates to CASSTWGLNQPQHF.

V is TRBV5-4 and J is TRBJ1-2; 7 bases are shared with TRBD1. With 2 bases clipped from V and 3 bases from J, the junction kept 7 bases outside the gene matches. The germline V gene has CDR1 SGHNT and CDR2 YYREEE (reference sequence). This CDR3 spans 15 amino acids. The CDR3: CASSFIQGVDYGYTF. The CDR3 bases are TGTGCCAGCAGCTTCATTCAGGGGGTTGACTATGGCTACACCTTC.

The chain links TRBV5-5 to TRBJ2-1; 15 nucleotides align to TRBD2. J gave up 5 bases and V 2 bases, and 8 bases lay outside the gene matches. The CDR3 loop spans 18 amino acids. Germline V lookup: CDR1 SGHKS, CDR2 YYEKEE (reference sequence). In nucleotides, the CDR3 is TGTGCCAGCAGCTTACCCTGGACTAGCGGGAGGGAAAACAATGAGCAGTTCTTC. This codes for CASSLPWTSGRENNEQFF.

The chain is built from TRBV19 and TRBJ1-1; D remains unclear. Deletions cut 8 bases from V and 0 bases from J, with 10 bases between. Germline V gives CDR1 LNHDA, CDR2 SQIVND (reference sequence). This CDR3 has 13 residues. The CDR3 bases are TGTGCCAGTCGACTTTCTATGAACACTGAAGCTTTCTTT. Translating it yields CASRLSMNTEAFF.